Given below is one T cell receptor (beta chain) in context. The antigen remains unidentified. Whether given at about 4 or about 12 weeks, second doses were pooled. The record originates from a study of T cell responses to AZD1222 COVID-19 vaccine. Findings and caveats of the study: Clonal diversity was possibly underestimated, and the donors were mostly white British, with more females. CD4 TCRs linked to vaccination spanned spike, dominating at 160-218 and 743-854. Spike-specific TCRs gained breadth and depth after people received two AZD1222 doses.

Clones were read by immunoSEQ multiplex PCR, and TCRdb kept only the in-frame ones, dropping some. The data hold about 150,000 clones, with approximately 90% observed a single time. Trimming cost V 5 bases and J 4 bases; bases outside gene matches: 5. In germline, CDR1 is LNHDA, CDR2 SQIVND (reference sequence). This CDR3 has 15 residues. The TCR originated in an adult who received the AZD1222 COVID-19 vaccine. The sequences come from peripheral blood, collected 28 days after the second AZD1222 dose. This chain joins TRBV19 and TRBJ1-5, with 10 bases that match TRBD1. CDR3 nucleotide sequence: TGTGCCAGTAGTGACAGGGGGCTAAAAAATCAGCCCCAGCATTTT. Its translation: CASSDRGLKNQPQHF.